The TCR beta chain under discussion was sequenced for a study of cytomegalovirus exposure and HLA in healthy donors. Overall study results and limits: There were 150 to 200 TCR beta chains listed as cytomegalovirus-associated. On later analysis, the bulk of CMV-associated TCR beta chains appeared to be HLA-restricted. Previously analyzed data showed that most TCR beta V segments were productive at a frequency of about 90% or about 30%.

Note on this clone: Its matching antigen is unknown.

The V and J ends lost 4 bases and 3 bases, in that order; junction bases with no gene match: 6. The CDR3 runs 15 residues. Germline V CDR1 and CDR2: MDHEN, SYDVKM. Although they were nominally healthy when sampled, donors likely had unrecorded immune exposures. The PCR contained 60 Vbeta and 13 Jbeta primers. Method: immunoSEQ multiplex PCR; TCRdb's copy keeps in-frame clones and lacks some. Of 250,000 to 350,000 clones listed, roughly 85% were seen once; the top ten hold around 3.7%. The sequenced material came from PBMCs. This sequence joins TRBV28 and TRBJ2-3, with 8 nucleotides matching TRBD1. This clonotype originated in a man aged 40-55 years in good health and CMV-seropositive. The CDR3 coding sequence is TGTGCCAGCAGTTCTGGGGACAGGTTGACAGATACGCAGTATTTT. It specifies CASSSGDRLTDTQYF.